The 16 T cell receptor beta chains in this list originate from one sample, sequenced in a study of T cells after yellow fever vaccination. Each CDR3 protein gets one entry after TCRdb re-called the 5' RACE reads with MiXCR. The sample records more than 20,000 distinct CDR3 sequences, 5.5% being singletons. Specimen: PBMCs, either bulk or a sorted T-cell subset (CD4+, CD8+, memory, or dextramer-sorted; not recorded which), collected 15 days after the yellow fever booster vaccination. All receptors derive from a man aged 25-45 years who received the YFV17D yellow fever vaccine.

This clonotype showed up many times. The chain recombines TRBV12-3 or TRBV12-4 with TRBJ1-2; D unclear. V was shortened by 5 bases and J by 0 bases, with 16 bases between the two germline ends. The length of the CDR3 is 16 residues. The CDR3 protein is CASSLSGGLANYGYTF. CDR3 nucleotides: TGTGCCAGCAGTCTCTCCGGAGGGCTGGCTAACTATGGCTACACCTTC.

This clonotype was detected ten times or more. The rearrangement links TRBV5-1 to TRBJ1-4, with D possibly being TRBD1 (6 bases). This CDR3 comprises 14 residues. With 4 bases removed from V and 4 bases from J, the gap between germline ends came to 11 bases. Germline CDR1 is SGHRS and CDR2 is YFSETQ. The CDR3 is CASSPGGLNEKLFF. The CDR3 DNA reads as TGCGCCAGCAGCCCGGGGGGCCTTAATGAAAAACTGTTTTTT.

The chain combines TRBV3-1 with TRBJ2-3; no definite D call. The CDR3 contains 15 residues. Trimming took 11 bases from V and 1 from J, leaving 19 bases between them. The V gene's germline CDR1 is LGHDT and CDR2 YNNKEL (reference sequence). The CDR3 protein is CASSKQVHCTDTQYF. CDR3 bases: TGTGCCTCCAGCAAGCAGGTACATTGCACAGATACGCAGTATTTT.

This clonotype was seen many times. This rearrangement joins TRBV3-1 to TRBJ2-5; 14 bases fit TRBD2. Germline CDR1 is LGHDT and CDR2 is YNNKEL (reference sequence). The CDR3 has 19 amino acids. V dropped 4 bases and J dropped 6; count of bases not matched to a gene: 16. The CDR3 is CASSLREGRLAGGPQTQYF. The CDR3, as DNA: TGTGCCAGCAGCCTCCGAGAGGGGCGACTAGCGGGAGGGCCGCAGACCCAGTACTTC.

The sample holds many counts of this clonotype. The chain uses TRBV6-5 and TRBJ1-5, with a weak D call TRBD1 (5 bases). This CDR3 contains 13 residues. Trimming removed 0 bases from V and 7 bases from J, with 7 bases in between. The germline gives CDR1 MNHEY, CDR2 SVGAGI. The CDR3 nucleotides are TGTGCCAGCAGTTACTCCTGGGGGCAGCCCCAGCATTTT. Amino acids: CASSYSWGQPQHF.

This clonotype has at least ten counts. The CDR3 region has the DNA TGTGCCAGCAGCGAAGAGGAGGGGGCCAGGGCAACCCACGAGCAGTACTTC. Translation: CASSEEEGARATHEQYF. The genes are TRBV21-1 and TRBJ2-7; the table's D call, TRBD1, has no DNA check behind it. TRBV21-1 is a pseudogene locus. The CDR3 has 17 amino acids.

This clonotype was found many times. The chain combines TRBV5-6 with TRBJ2-5; 11 nucleotides match TRBD1. The V gene's germline CDR1 is SGHDT and CDR2 YYEEEE. With 5 bases clipped from V and 5 bases from J, the junction kept 11 bases outside the gene matches. The CDR3 covers 16 residues. CDR3 sequence reads: CASRSSRDRGEETQYF. The CDR3 region has the DNA TGTGCCAGCAGATCATCCCGGGACAGGGGGGAGGAGACCCAGTACTTC.

At least ten counts were recorded for this clonotype. The chain is built from TRBV20-1 and TRBJ2-7; 10 bases map to TRBD2. With 5 bases clipped from V and 0 bases from J, the junction kept 7 bases outside the gene matches. Germline V lookup: CDR1 DFQATT, CDR2 SNEGSKA (reference sequence). The CDR3 runs 15 residues. CDR3 loop: CSAPPASGSSYEQYF. The DNA of the CDR3 is TGCAGTGCTCCCCCGGCTAGCGGGAGCTCCTACGAGCAGTACTTC.

In its sample, this clonotype was seen many times. The chain is built from TRBV7-2 and TRBJ2-3; D is tentatively TRBD1 or TRBD2 (5 bases each). Germline CDR1 SGHTA, CDR2 FQGNSA. V was shortened by 4 bases and J by 1 base, with 9 bases between the two germline ends. The CDR3 sequence is 14 residues long. Here the CDR3 reads CASSWDPRTDTQYF. The CDR3 DNA reads as TGTGCCAGCAGCTGGGACCCCCGCACAGATACGCAGTATTTT. Complete variable domain (other parts from reference TRBV7-2 and TRBJ2-3): GAGVSQSPSNKVTEKGKDVELRCDPISGHTALYWYRQSLGQGLEFLIYFQGNSAPDKSGLPSDRFSAERTGGSVSTLTIQRTQQEDSAVYLCASSWDPRTDTQYFGPGTRLTVL.

In this sample, this clonotype turned up many times. The rearrangement links TRBV12-3 or TRBV12-4 to TRBJ1-5; D gene ambiguous. The ends were cut back, 6 bases at V and 6 bases at J, with 12 bases in the middle. The CDR3 runs to 13 residues. CDR3 sequence: CASRLAAGQPQHF. DNA of the CDR3: TGTGCCAGCAGACTGGCGGCGGGTCAGCCCCAGCATTTT.

In this sample, this clonotype turned up many times. The chain links TRBV30 to TRBJ2-1; D not resolved. The CDR3 is made up of 15 amino acids. The V gene's germline CDR1 is GTSNPN and CDR2 SVGIG (reference sequence). Between the trimmed V and J ends, which lost 0 bases and 8 bases, there was a span of 17 bases. The CDR3 nucleotides read TGTGCCTGGAGTGTAGCTAGTCGGGCGCGCGATGAGCAGTTCTTC. It is translated as CAWSVASRARDEQFF.

In this sample, this clonotype turned up many times. This rearrangement joins TRBV20-1 to TRBJ2-7; D may correspond to TRBD1 or TRBD2 (6 bases each). The CDR3 sequence is 13 residues long. Germline V CDR1 and CDR2: DFQATT, SNEGSKA (reference sequence). V shed 5 bases and J shed 7 bases, with 18 bases lying between them. CDR3 protein: CSAGTGGQQEQYF. In DNA form, the CDR3 reads TGCAGTGCTGGGACTGGGGGGCAGCAAGAGCAGTACTTC.

This clonotype was observed many times. This chain uses TRBV2 with TRBJ2-3; no reliable D call. The germline V and J ends were trimmed by 6 bases and 5 bases, with 6 bases remaining between them. Germline CDR1 and CDR2: SNHLY and FYNNEI. The CDR3 runs to 11 residues. CDR3 region: CASRGQDTQYF. The DNA of the CDR3 is TGTGCCAGCAGAGGTCAAGATACGCAGTATTTT.

V usage is TRBV20-1 and J usage is TRBJ2-2; no firm D call. The CDR3 sequence is 13 residues long. Per the germline V gene, CDR1 is DFQATT and CDR2 is SNEGSKA (reference sequence). The ends were cut back, 0 bases at V and 3 bases at J, with 5 bases in the middle. The DNA of the CDR3 is TGCAGTGCTAGAGACCACGACACCGGGGAGCTGTTTTTT. Its protein is CSARDHDTGELFF.

Worth noting for this clonotype: This may be a read error: a much more frequent sequence differs by one nucleotide. V is TRBV20-1 and J is TRBJ2-7; D possibly corresponds to TRBD2 (5 bases). Germline-derived CDR1 and CDR2 are DFQATT and SNEGSKA (reference sequence). The CDR3 has 15 amino acids. V dropped 3 bases and J dropped 3 bases, with 18 bases sitting between them. Here the CDR3 reads CSASALLGSHYEQYF. The CDR3 nucleotides read TGCAGTGCTAGTGCCCTACTAGGTAGCCACTACGAGCAGTACTTC.

This chain uses TRBV18 with TRBJ2-2; D not certain. With 2 bases removed from V and 3 bases from J, the gap between germline ends came to 13 bases. The CDR3 runs 16 residues. CDR1 is KGHSH and CDR2 is LQKENI in the germline V gene. For the CDR3, the DNA is TGTGCCAGCTCACCAGAGCTGAAAATCGACACCGGGGAGCTGTTTTTT. It yields the protein CASSPELKIDTGELFF.